This TCR beta chain was identified during a study of shared clonotypes between healthy human individuals. A remark on this clone: What it binds is not known.

Cells designated naive CD8 were CD45RO-negative and were positively selected for CCR7, with terminally differentiated effector memory CD45RA+ cells excluded. Each sample came from a Caucasian adult donor living in Nashville, Tennessee. Authors' analysis steps: ImmunoSEQ sequences covered only the junction and lacked quality scores; filtering therefore differed. Produced via immunoSEQ multiplex PCR; TCRdb's table is partial and in-frame only. V, J and clone size are those of that table, while D and trimming were read from the DNA. In the table there are over 2 million clones, around 96% of which are singletons. The study's findings and limits: A generally larger estimated richness was seen in naive subsets than in memory subsets. Non-shared clonotypes had lower generation probabilities than clonotypes shared by all four sorted-subset donors.

The CDR3 loop spans 12 amino acids. V lost 8 bases and J lost 0, with 7 bases in between. Germline CDR1 and CDR2: WNHNN and SYGVQD (reference sequence). This clonotype originated in a young man in good health. The sample taken for sequencing was naive CD8+ T cells sorted from blood. The chain links TRBV10-1 to TRBJ1-2; no definite D call. Here the CDR3 reads CASRTANYGYTF. CDR3 bases: TGCGCCAGCCGTACAGCTAACTATGGCTACACCTTC.